These T cell receptor beta chains were read from a single sample in a study of blood T cell repertoires in COVID-19. Generated by immunoSEQ multiplex PCR, the TCRdb table keeps only in-frame clones and is missing some. The sample holds approximately 250,000 clones, 84% seen once. Material: peripheral blood. The receptors come from a human donor in a cohort sampled during active COVID-19. Both conserved end residues are part of each CDR3. Fields, in order: clone size, D gene, V gene, J gene, CDR3 protein, CDR3 DNA. A D gene is named only where the DNA matches it firmly. Not every row has a clone size; where given, it reads once, few, many or a size class.

NA,TRBD1,TRBV9,TRBJ1-1,CASSPEGQGKGTEAFF,TGTGCCAGCAGCCCCGAAGGACAGGGAAAGGGCACTGAAGCTTTCTTT
few,NA,TRBV19,TRBJ2-4,CASSPLGAGVPSSIAKNIQYF,TGTGCCAGTAGCCCGCTGGGGGCCGGGGTCCCTTCTTCTATAGCCAAAAACATTCAGTACTTC
NA,NA,TRBV5-5,TRBJ1-5,CASSAGPGGISQPQHF,TGTGCCAGCAGCGCTGGGCCGGGGGGTATCAGTCAGCCCCAGCATTTT
few,NA,TRBV11-2,TRBJ2-7,CASSFSFWLDEQYF,TGTGCCAGCAGCTTTTCGTTCTGGCTAGACGAGCAGTACTTC
NA,NA,TRBV13,TRBJ2-7,CASTYHGRYEQYF,TGTGCCAGCACCTACCATGGGCGCTACGAGCAGTACTTC
once,NA,TRBV27,TRBJ1-2,CASSLRGTETGYGYTF,TGTGCCAGCAGTTTACGAGGTACCGAGACGGGGTATGGCTACACCTTC
NA,TRBD1,TRBV5-1,TRBJ2-1,CASRQGQGAAEQFF,TGCGCCAGCAGACAGGGACAGGGGGCAGCTGAGCAGTTCTTC
NA,NA,TRBV6-2/TRBV6-3,TRBJ2-1,CASSYAPPQTYNEQFF,TGTGCCAGCAGTTACGCCCCCCCCCAGACCTACAATGAGCAGTTCTTC
NA,TRBD1,TRBV19,TRBJ1-1,CASSITRIAGGAFF,TGTGCCAGTAGTATAACCCGGATTGCAGGGGGGGCTTTCTTT
few,NA,TRBV6-2/TRBV6-3,TRBJ2-1,CASSYPPPREQFF,TGTGCCAGCAGTTACCCCCCTCCGCGCGAGCAGTTCTTC
NA,TRBD1,TRBV5-1,TRBJ2-5,CASSQRTGGAETQYF,TGCGCCAGCAGCCAACGGACAGGGGGGGCGGAGACCCAGTACTTC
NA,TRBD1,TRBV28,TRBJ1-4,CASSPGTATRELFF,TGTGCCAGCAGTCCCGGGACAGCCACCCGGGAGTTGTTTTTT
few,TRBD1,TRBV4-1,TRBJ1-1,CASSRPGTVGGSEAFF,TGCGCCAGCAGTCGTCCCGGGACAGTAGGAGGCTCTGAAGCTTTCTTT
few,TRBD1,TRBV10-2,TRBJ2-1,CASTERGLGSYNEQFF,TGCGCCAGCACAGAAAGGGGGCTGGGCTCCTACAATGAGCAGTTCTTC
NA,NA,TRBV4-1,TRBJ2-3,CASSQGHSPSTDTQYF,TGCGCCAGCAGCCAAGGACACTCCCCTAGCACAGATACGCAGTATTTT
NA,NA,TRBV6-1,TRBJ1-5,CASSESGGSQPQHF,TGTGCCAGCAGTGAATCCGGGGGGTCTCAGCCCCAGCATTTT
NA,NA,TRBV27,TRBJ2-5,CASSQTVGETQYF,TGTGCCAGCAGTCAGACAGTGGGCGAGACCCAGTACTTC
NA,NA,TRBV25-1,TRBJ2-3,CASSEEEYTDTQYF,TGTGCCAGCAGTGAAGAAGAGTACACAGATACGCAGTATTTT
NA,TRBD1,TRBV6-6,TRBJ2-5,CASSKGQGSAETQYF,TGTGCCAGCAGTAAGGGACAGGGGAGCGCTGAGACCCAGTACTTC
NA,TRBD2,TRBV18,TRBJ2-1,CASSPRTSVLEQFF,TGTGCCAGCTCACCGCGGACTAGCGTCCTTGAGCAGTTCTTC
once,NA,TRBV7-2,TRBJ1-1,CASSLEAGVYGAFF,TGTGCCAGCAGCTTAGAGGCGGGGGTCTACGGGGCTTTCTTT
NA,TRBD1,TRBV11-2,TRBJ1-4,CASSPDRVKLFF,TGTGCCAGCAGCCCAGACAGGGTAAAACTGTTTTTT
once,NA,TRBV19,TRBJ1-3,CASSRPGAGGNTIYF,TGTGCCAGTAGTCGTCCAGGGGCGGGCGGAAACACCATATATTTT
NA,TRBD2,TRBV3-1/TRBV3-2,TRBJ2-5,CASRGRGGLAVRETQYF,TGTGCCAGCAGAGGAAGGGGGGGACTAGCGGTCCGAGAGACCCAGTACTTC
NA,TRBD1,TRBV11-2,TRBJ2-5,CASSLGDRGQETQYF,TGTGCCAGCAGCTTAGGAGACAGGGGGCAAGAGACCCAGTACTTC
NA,NA,TRBV18,TRBJ2-3,CASSSSGLSTDTQYF,TGTGCCAGCTCATCGTCAGGGTTGAGCACAGATACGCAGTATTTT
NA,NA,TRBV15,TRBJ2-1,CATSRSGGEQFF,TGTGCCACCAGCAGGAGCGGTGGTGAGCAGTTCTTC
NA,NA,TRBV7-2,TRBJ1-3,CASTRFSGNTIYF,TGTGCCAGCACGCGGTTCTCTGGAAACACCATATATTTT
NA,NA,TRBV6-1,TRBJ2-3,CASRSFREDTQYF,TGTGCCAGCAGATCCTTCAGGGAAGATACGCAGTATTTT
NA,TRBD1,TRBV11-2,TRBJ2-6,CASSLNRDRVSGANVLTF,TGTGCCAGCAGCTTAAACCGGGACAGGGTATCTGGGGCCAACGTCCTGACTTTC
NA,TRBD2,TRBV6-5,TRBJ2-1,CASSDSGVFYNEQFF,TGTGCCAGCAGCGATAGCGGGGTTTTCTACAATGAGCAGTTCTTC
NA,TRBD2,TRBV6-5,TRBJ2-5,CASRPGTMSETQYF,TGTGCCAGCAGGCCCGGGACTATGTCGGAGACCCAGTACTTC
NA,NA,TRBV14,TRBJ2-7,CASSQRDNLRGEQYF,TGTGCCAGCAGCCAACGGGACAACCTCCGGGGCGAGCAGTACTTC
NA,TRBD2,TRBV5-4,TRBJ2-7,CASSYLGRSYEQYF,TGTGCCAGCAGCTATCTCGGGAGGTCCTACGAGCAGTACTTC
NA,TRBD1,TRBV9,TRBJ1-2,CASSVGDRPYGYTF,TGTGCCAGCAGCGTAGGGGACAGGCCATATGGCTACACCTTC
NA,TRBD2,TRBV5-1,TRBJ2-2,CASSPGLGNTGELFF,TGCGCCAGCAGCCCCGGACTAGGGAACACCGGGGAGCTGTTTTTT
NA,TRBD2,TRBV27,TRBJ2-5,CASSFRWRGPSGGPPGQETQYF,TGTGCCAGCAGTTTCCGTTGGAGAGGTCCCAGCGGGGGGCCGCCAGGCCAAGAGACCCAGTACTTC
NA,TRBD1,TRBV5-6,TRBJ1-2,CASSRDRVTGYTF,TGTGCCAGCAGCCGGGACAGGGTTACTGGCTACACCTTC
NA,NA,TRBV4-2,TRBJ2-1,CASSQDPSFNEQFF,TGTGCCAGCAGCCAAGATCCTAGTTTTAATGAGCAGTTCTTC
NA,TRBD2,TRBV25-1,TRBJ2-1,CASSDGGRSDNEQFF,TGTGCCAGCAGTGATGGCGGGAGAAGCGACAATGAGCAGTTCTTC
NA,TRBD1,TRBV5-1,TRBJ2-5,CASSLGTEQETQYF,TGCGCCAGCAGCTTAGGGACAGAACAAGAGACCCAGTACTTC
NA,TRBD2,TRBV6-5,TRBJ2-1,CASSPGTSGRNEQFF,TGTGCCAGCAGTCCCGGGACTAGCGGGAGAAATGAGCAGTTCTTC
NA,NA,TRBV21-1,TRBJ2-7,CASSKEIPEPLDYEQYF,TGTGCCAGCAGCAAAGAGATACCGGAGCCCTTAGACTACGAGCAGTACTTC
NA,NA,TRBV4-2,TRBJ1-2,CASSQDADRQNYGYTF,TGTGCCAGCAGCCAAGATGCGGACAGACAAAACTATGGCTACACCTTC
NA,NA,TRBV20-1,TRBJ1-2,CSATRTEGYTF,TGCAGTGCAACGCGGACAGAAGGCTACACCTTC
NA,TRBD2,TRBV13,TRBJ2-1,CASSGSVWEGYNEQFF,TGTGCCAGCAGCGGGAGTGTCTGGGAGGGCTACAATGAGCAGTTCTTC
NA,NA,TRBV7-9,TRBJ1-1,CASSLAPGDTEAFF,TGTGCCAGCAGCTTAGCCCCGGGGGACACTGAAGCTTTCTTT
few,NA,TRBV28,TRBJ2-7,CASSQTRGATYEQYF,TGTGCCAGCAGTCAAACCCGCGGGGCTACCTACGAGCAGTACTTC
NA,TRBD2,TRBV5-1,TRBJ2-7,CASSITSGGYEQYF,TGCGCCAGCAGCATAACTAGCGGGGGCTACGAGCAGTACTTC
NA,NA,TRBV5-1,TRBJ2-4,CASSERVGTKNIQYF,TGCGCCAGCAGCGAGAGGGTGGGAACCAAAAACATTCAGTACTTC
NA,TRBD1,TRBV18,TRBJ2-1,CASSSTGAEQFF,TGTGCCAGCTCATCGACAGGGGCCGAGCAGTTCTTC
NA,NA,TRBV6-5,TRBJ1-5,CATLAGNNQPQHF,TGTGCCACCCTGGCGGGGAACAATCAGCCCCAGCATTTT
NA,TRBD2,TRBV3-1/TRBV3-2,TRBJ2-2,CASSRGTSGGFSGELFF,TGTGCCAGCAGCCGCGGGACTAGCGGGGGGTTCTCCGGGGAGCTGTTTTTT
few,NA,TRBV18,TRBJ2-1,CASSPPGVEYEQFF,TGTGCCAGCTCACCACCCGGAGTGGAGTATGAGCAGTTCTTC
NA,NA,TRBV6-6,TRBJ1-1,CASSRPGQNTEAFF,TGTGCCAGCAGCCGCCCGGGACAGAACACTGAAGCTTTCTTT
NA,NA,TRBV5-6,TRBJ2-4,CASSFYLGDGKNIQYF,TGTGCCAGCAGCTTCTACCTAGGGGATGGCAAAAACATTCAGTACTTC
few,TRBD1,TRBV2,TRBJ2-5,CASRSGQGETQYF,TGTGCCAGCAGAAGCGGACAGGGGGAGACCCAGTACTTC